Below are 3 T cell receptor beta chains sequenced from a single sample in a study of intratumoral heterogeneity in liver cancer. Using immunoSEQ multiplex PCR, the repertoire was profiled, and TCRdb retains in-frame clones only, with some absent. Found here are over 20,000 clones, approximately 73% of them singletons; the top ten hold 17%. The sequenced sample was tumor-adjacent normal tissue, obtained before any cancer treatment. All receptors come from a woman aged 70-85 years with hepatocellular carcinoma.

This chain joins TRBV5-1 and TRBJ1-1; D might be TRBD1 (5 bases). The CDR3 length is 14 residues. The V and J ends lost 2 bases and 4 bases respectively, with 12 bases between them. The germline V gene has CDR1 SGHRS and CDR2 YFSETQ. The CDR3 region has the DNA TGCGCCAGCAGCTTTCAAGGCGGGGCCACTGAAGCTTTCTTT. It codes for CASSFQGGATEAFF.

The chain employs TRBV2 and TRBJ2-3, with D hard to call. The germline V gene encodes CDR1 SNHLY and CDR2 FYNNEI. Trimming cost V 6 bases and J 0 bases, with 13 bases left between them. The CDR3 extends over 15 amino acids. CDR3 residues: CASRNAIISTDTQYF. Written as DNA, the CDR3 is TGTGCCAGCAGGAACGCGATAATAAGCACAGATACGCAGTATTTT.

V and J are TRBV12-3 or TRBV12-4 and TRBJ2-5; perhaps TRBD1 as D (5 bases). The CDR3 runs to 13 residues. Trimming pared 3 bases from V and 3 bases from J, leaving 8 bases between. DNA for the CDR3: TGTGCCAGCAGTTTTGGGGCGGAAGAGACCCAGTACTTC. Protein sequence: CASSFGAEETQYF.